This is a list of T cell receptor beta chains from one sample in a study of read filtering for tumor transcriptome and immune sequencing. In TCRdb, the reads were re-called with MiXCR into one record per CDR3 protein. The data hold roughly 130,000 distinct CDR3 sequences, with under 15% observed a single time. The sequenced sample was a population of CD138-negative cells sorted from bone marrow. These receptors originate from a donor at least 40 years old with multiple myeloma. The CDR3 runs from the conserved cysteine through the conserved F or W. Fields, in order: J gene, V gene, CDR3 protein.

j_gene: TRBJ2-5
v_gene: TRBV11-3
CDR3aa: CASSLGGSGSGQETQYF

j_gene: TRBJ2-7
v_gene: TRBV3-1
CDR3aa: CASSQGLADSYEQYF

j_gene: TRBJ1-1
v_gene: TRBV20-1
CDR3aa: CSAEGQVNTEAFF

j_gene: TRBJ2-1
v_gene: TRBV12-3/TRBV12-4
CDR3aa: CASSLGQGSEQFF

j_gene: TRBJ2-3
v_gene: TRBV20-1
CDR3aa: CSARDLGTSRSTDTQYF

j_gene: TRBJ2-2
v_gene: TRBV5-1
CDR3aa: CASHPGGGERELFF

j_gene: TRBJ1-5
v_gene: TRBV7-9
CDR3aa: CASSLSGTGGSNQPQHF

j_gene: TRBJ2-3
v_gene: TRBV6-6
CDR3aa: CASSYSIRRGGGLSTDTQYF

j_gene: TRBJ2-1
v_gene: TRBV6-5
CDR3aa: CASRRTTTYNEQFF

j_gene: TRBJ2-1
v_gene: TRBV6-2/TRBV6-3
CDR3aa: CASTLTGGSYNEQFF

j_gene: TRBJ2-5
v_gene: TRBV6-5
CDR3aa: CASSRPGTEETQYF

j_gene: TRBJ2-1
v_gene: TRBV20-1
CDR3aa: CSARPTGTRDNEQFF

j_gene: TRBJ2-1
v_gene: TRBV20-1
CDR3aa: CSARGLAVHNEQFF

j_gene: TRBJ2-5
v_gene: TRBV29-1
CDR3aa: CSASGELGQETQYF

j_gene: TRBJ2-7
v_gene: TRBV7-9
CDR3aa: CASSTGTSRGMKQYF

j_gene: TRBJ1-5
v_gene: TRBV3-1
CDR3aa: CASSQDFRGNQPQHF

j_gene: TRBJ2-7
v_gene: TRBV12-3/TRBV12-4
CDR3aa: CASSPGTGGRHEQYF

j_gene: TRBJ2-3
v_gene: TRBV29-1
CDR3aa: CSHLPGGGTDTQYF

j_gene: TRBJ2-5
v_gene: TRBV5-1
CDR3aa: CASSLLSREETQYF

j_gene: TRBJ2-3
v_gene: TRBV9
CDR3aa: CASSSTLAGDTDTQYF